This T cell receptor beta chain was documented in a study of T cell responses to AZD1222 COVID-19 vaccine. TCRdb keeps only in-frame clones here, not all; method: immunoSEQ multiplex PCR. Of 120,000 or so clones in the sample, 70% to 90% were seen once. The CDR3 extends over 20 amino acids. V lost 0 bases, J lost 1 base, and 15 bases stayed unmatched. Germline CDR1 reads SGHNT; CDR2 reads YYREEE (reference sequence). The TCR sequence derives from an adult in good health. The V gene is TRBV5-4, the J gene TRBJ2-7; 11 nucleotides match TRBD2. The sample consisted of peripheral blood, taken on day 0 of AZD1222 vaccination. The CDR3 coding sequence is TGTGCCAGCAGCTTGGATAGTGTCGGGGGAGGACTAGCGGGTTCCTACGAGCAGTACTTC. Its translation is CASSLDSVGGGLAGSYEQYF.